The 23 T cell receptor beta chains reported below all come from one sample, sequenced in a study. TCRdb redid the calling of the RT-PCR reads with MiXCR, one entry per CDR3 protein. The sample yields more than 550,000 distinct CDR3 sequences, approximately 15% seen once. Sequenced input: memory CD4+ T cells from blood. These receptors came from a female donor in good health, serving as a healthy control.

This clonotype appeared many times. This chain connects TRBV24-1 to TRBJ2-3, with unresolved D. Trimming took 4 bases from V and 4 from J, leaving 11 bases between them. The CDR3 spans 14 residues. The germline CDR1 and CDR2 sequences are KGHDR and SFDVKD. CDR3 DNA sequence: TGTGCCACCAGTGACCTCGTTCGCGCAGATACGCAGTATTTT. It specifies CATSDLVRADTQYF.

This clonotype was seen more than once but under ten times. The CDR3 nucleotides read TGCGCCAGCAGCCCAATAGCGGGATCGGATACGCAGTATTTT. Amino acids: CASSPIAGSDTQYF. V usage is TRBV5-1 and J usage is TRBJ2-3; the match to TRBD2 covers 8 bases. Germline-derived CDR1 and CDR2 are SGHRS and YFSETQ. The V segment lost 4 bases and the J segment 6 bases; nucleotides outside the gene matches: 7. The CDR3 runs 14 residues.

This chain joins TRBV29-1 and TRBJ1-1, with a tentative D call TRBD1 (6 bases). From germline, CDR1 is SQVTM and CDR2 ANQGSEA. This CDR3 is built from 13 residues. Between the trimmed V and J ends, which lost 5 bases and 5 bases, there was a span of 15 bases. CDR3 sequence reads: CSVHRVGSTEAFF. The CDR3 coding sequence is TGCAGCGTTCACAGGGTTGGGTCTACTGAAGCTTTCTTT.

This clonotype was seen a few times. V usage is TRBV6-2 or TRBV6-3 and J usage is TRBJ1-6, with a tentative D call TRBD1 (5 bases). The V gene's germline CDR1 is MNHEY and CDR2 SVGEGT. V lost 4 bases to trimming and J lost 5 bases, with 15 bases between them. The CDR3 has 16 amino acids. The CDR3: CASSSGTLGHNSPLHF. CDR3 sequence (DNA): TGTGCCAGCAGTTCCGGGACTTTGGGACATAATTCACCCCTCCACTTT.

The chain carries TRBV27 and TRBJ1-6; 7 nucleotides align to TRBD1. The CDR3 sequence is 17 residues long. After removal of 4 bases from V and 2 bases from J, the junction contained 8 bases not matched to a gene. Looked up from germline, CDR1 is MNHEY and CDR2 is SMNVEV (reference sequence). CDR3 nucleotide sequence: TGTGCCAGCAGTTCTAAGACAGGGAGCGCCTATAATTCACCCCTCCACTTT. This gives the protein CASSSKTGSAYNSPLHF.

The V gene is TRBV12-3 or TRBV12-4, the J gene TRBJ1-1; TRBD1 matches at 9 bases. The CDR3 sequence is 15 residues long. J was trimmed by 5 bases and V by 2 bases; bases with no gene match: 6. The CDR3 spells CASSLSDRGKTEAFF. The CDR3 nucleotides are TGTGCCAGCAGTTTAAGTGACAGGGGGAAAACTGAAGCTTTCTTT.

A few counts support this clonotype. The DNA of the CDR3 is TGTGCCAGCAGCTTGTTACAGGGGTTGAGCACAGATACGCAGTATTTT. Translation: CASSLLQGLSTDTQYF. This rearrangement joins TRBV7-2 to TRBJ2-3; TRBD1 matches 7 bases. Germline values: CDR1 SGHTA, CDR2 FQGNSA. Germline trimming cut 3 bases from V and 0 bases from J; bases unmatched to any gene: 6. This CDR3 is built from 16 residues.

The V call is TRBV18, the J call TRBJ1-5; 8 nucleotides align to TRBD1. The J segment lost 7 bases and the V segment lost 1 base, leaving 12 bases of the junction unmatched. This CDR3 region has 17 residues. In germline, CDR1 is KGHSH, CDR2 LQKENI. The chain's CDR3 is CASSPQDRVVSEQPQHF. The CDR3 nucleotides read TGTGCCAGCTCACCACAGGACAGGGTCGTTTCGGAGCAGCCCCAGCATTTT.

The chain has TRBV5-4 and TRBJ2-1, with 15 bases that match TRBD2. The junction had 4 bases not matched to a gene; V was cut back by 4 bases and J by 8 bases. Germline CDR1 and CDR2: SGHNT and YYREEE (reference sequence). The CDR3 has 15 residues. CDR3 amino acids: CASSAGLAGGYEQFF. Here the CDR3 DNA reads TGTGCCAGCAGCGCGGGACTAGCGGGAGGTTATGAGCAGTTCTTC.

This clonotype was observed a few times. The V and J genes are TRBV7-9 and TRBJ1-1, with 7 bases identical to TRBD1. The germline V gene has CDR1 SEHNR and CDR2 FQNEAQ (reference sequence). V shed 5 bases, J shed 5 bases, and the junction held 8 bases outside the gene matches. The CDR3 covers 14 residues. The CDR3 nucleotides read TGTGCCAGCAGCCAGACAGGGTCCTGGACTGAAGCTTTCTTT. Its translation is CASSQTGSWTEAFF.

In its sample, this clonotype was seen a few times. The gene calls are TRBV20-1 and TRBJ2-5; 13 bases match TRBD2. The ends lost 6 bases at V and 1 base at J; junction bases unmatched: 5. Per the germline V gene, CDR1 is DFQATT and CDR2 is SNEGSKA (reference sequence). This CDR3 has 15 residues. This CDR3 reads CSALRTSGGQETQYF. The CDR3 region has the DNA TGCAGTGCCTTAAGGACTAGCGGGGGCCAAGAGACCCAGTACTTC.

This clonotype was observed a handful of times. The chain couples TRBV27 to TRBJ1-5; TRBD1 matches 8 bases. The CDR3 contains 14 residues. Germline lookup yields CDR1 MNHEY and CDR2 SMNVEV (reference sequence). With V trimmed by 3 bases and J by 6 bases, 4 bases remained unmatched. The chain's CDR3 is CASSLAGGSQPQHF. The CDR3 DNA reads as TGTGCCAGCAGTTTGGCAGGGGGCAGTCAGCCCCAGCATTTT.

This clonotype has a handful of counts. The chain has TRBV7-3 and TRBJ2-2, with D possibly TRBD1 on 5 matching bases. Germline assignment: CDR1 SGHTA and CDR2 FQGTGA. The CDR3 is made up of 14 amino acids. Trimming removed 6 bases from V and 7 bases from J, with 15 bases in between. The CDR3 region is CASRRQSVGGELFF. CDR3 DNA: TGTGCCAGCAGACGACAGAGCGTTGGCGGGGAGCTGTTTTTT.

This clonotype was seen a few times. One junction end disagrees with the germline gene, perhaps due to a read error. The CDR3 reads CASSPDRGYGQYF. The CDR3 nucleotides are TGTGCCAGCAGCCCGGACAGGGGGTACGGGCAGTACTTC. The chain is built from TRBV3-1 and TRBJ2-7; 10 nucleotides match TRBD1. CDR1 LGHDT and CDR2 YNNKEL come from the germline V gene (reference sequence). This CDR3 region has 13 residues.

This clonotype was found a few times. The V gene is TRBV28, the J gene TRBJ1-4; D might be TRBD1 (6 bases). Trimming took 7 bases from V and 3 from J, leaving 21 bases between them. Germline lookup yields CDR1 MDHEN and CDR2 SYDVKM. The CDR3 runs to 17 residues. The CDR3: CASIPWGADRANEKLFF. DNA of the CDR3: TGTGCCAGCATTCCATGGGGGGCGGATCGGGCTAATGAAAAACTGTTTTTT. Looking up the rest from reference TRBV28 and TRBJ1-4 gives the full variable domain: DVKVTQSSRYLVKRTGEKVFLECVQDMDHENMFWYRQDPGLGLRLIYFSYDVKMKEKGDIPEGYSVSREKKERFSLILESASTNQTSMYLCASIPWGADRANEKLFFGSGTQLSVL.

This clonotype was seen many times. J is TRBJ2-7 and V is TRBV7-2; tentative D call: TRBD2 (6 bases). V lost 1 base and J 3 bases, leaving 10 bases between the germline ends. Germline assignment: CDR1 SGHTA and CDR2 FQGNSA. CDR3 size: 14 residues. CDR3 sequence: CASSLVASVYEQYF. CDR3 nucleotide sequence: TGTGCCAGCAGCTTAGTTGCTAGCGTCTACGAGCAGTACTTC.

This clonotype was picked up a small number of times. V gene TRBV5-1 combines with J gene TRBJ2-7; 10 bases are shared with TRBD2. This CDR3 spans 16 amino acids. Germline CDR1 is SGHRS and CDR2 is YFSETQ. J gave up 2 bases and V 2 bases, and 7 bases lay outside the gene matches. The CDR3 DNA sequence: TGCGCCAGCAGCTTAGGACTAGCGGAAGGAACCTACGAGCAGTACTTC. Its translation: CASSLGLAEGTYEQYF. Supplemented by reference TRBV5-1 and TRBJ2-7, the full variable domain reads KAGVTQTPRYLIKTRGQQVTLSCSPISGHRSVSWYQQTPGQGLQFLFEYFSETQRNKGNFPGRFSGRQFSNSRSEMNVSTLELGDSALYLCASSLGLAEGTYEQYFGPGTRLTVT.

This clonotype showed up just a few times. The chain uses TRBV7-9 and TRBJ1-6; D remains unclear. V was shortened by 8 bases and J by 7 bases, with 9 bases between the two germline ends. The V gene's germline CDR1 is SEHNR and CDR2 FQNEAQ (reference sequence). The CDR3 covers 12 residues. In DNA, the CDR3 is TGTGCCAGCGGCAGAGACAATTCACCCCTCCACTTT. Translating it yields CASGRDNSPLHF.

The CDR3 sequence: CASSFSQGPYNEQFF. The DNA of the CDR3 is TGTGCCAGCAGCTTTTCACAGGGACCCTACAATGAGCAGTTCTTC. This chain uses TRBV7-6 with TRBJ2-1; a weak D match, TRBD1 (6 bases). This CDR3 spans 15 amino acids. The V end was cut by 3 bases, the J end by 2 bases, with 11 bases between. The V gene's germline CDR1 is SGHVS and CDR2 FNYEAQ.

At least ten counts were recorded for this clonotype. The chain is built from TRBV5-1 and TRBJ1-5; unclear D gene. Germline values: CDR1 SGHRS, CDR2 YFSETQ. The CDR3 contains 14 residues. Between the trimmed V and J ends, which lost 0 bases and 7 bases, there was a span of 11 bases. This CDR3 reads CASSLGYGVQPQHF. The CDR3 DNA sequence: TGCGCCAGCAGCTTGGGTTATGGGGTCCAGCCCCAGCATTTT.

The genes are TRBV6-5 and TRBJ2-1; 11 bases align to TRBD1. Germline loops: CDR1 MNHEY, CDR2 SVGAGI. The CDR3 has 15 residues. Losses at the gene ends were 5 bases for V and 7 bases for J; bases not matched to a gene: 7. The CDR3 sequence: CASSSWGQGGNEQFF. CDR3 nucleotide sequence: TGTGCCAGCAGTAGTTGGGGACAGGGGGGGAATGAGCAGTTCTTC.

The V call is TRBV7-6, the J call TRBJ2-5; D is tentatively TRBD1 or TRBD2 (5 bases each). CDR1 and CDR2 from the germline V gene are SGHVS and FNYEAQ. The CDR3 runs to 14 residues. V was clipped by 5 bases and J by 1 base, with 11 bases between them. The CDR3 nucleotides read TGTGCCAGCAGCCATCAGGGACCCCAAGAGACCCAGTACTTC. Its protein is CASSHQGPQETQYF.

This clonotype was found a few times. The chain couples TRBV2 to TRBJ1-2; 10 bases map to TRBD1. The CDR3 runs 15 residues. The J segment lost 2 bases and the V segment lost 6 bases, leaving 6 bases of the junction unmatched. Per germline, CDR1 SNHLY and CDR2 FYNNEI. This chain's CDR3 is CASSGTGDVNYGYTF. DNA for the CDR3: TGTGCCAGCAGCGGGACAGGGGACGTCAACTATGGCTACACCTTC.